This note documents a single T cell receptor (beta chain) sequence. The sample belongs to a study of blood T cell repertoires in COVID-19. Sequencing used immunoSEQ multiplex PCR; TCRdb keeps in-frame clones, though not all of them. The data contain about 160,000 clones, about four fifths of them singletons. The CDR3 loop spans 16 amino acids. The J segment lost 5 bases and the V segment lost 4 bases, leaving 13 bases of the junction unmatched. In germline, CDR1 is MGHRA, CDR2 YSYEKL. V usage is TRBV4-1 and J usage is TRBJ2-7; 8 positions match TRBD1. The specimen was PBMCs or T cells enriched from blood (not recorded which). The receptor comes from a woman in her fifties or sixties who had recovered from COVID-19. The CDR3 bases are TGCGCCAGCAGCCTTTCTCGAACAGGGGGATTGCACGAGCAGTACTTC. Amino acid sequence: CASSLSRTGGLHEQYF.